These 16 T cell receptor beta chains share one sample of origin, sequenced in a study of CD8+ T cells in alopecia areata (dated by TCRdb to the late 2010s). The library was made by the immunoSEQ multiplex PCR assay. To provide template for TCR sequencing, every sample had RNA extracted and reverse transcribed into cDNA. Drawn from immuneACCESS, this table holds only the in-frame rearrangements with V and J called that TCRdb kept. Clones are partly lost; checked studies trace under half to an unresolved V gene and leave the rest unexplained. This sample holds about 190,000 clones; 45% to 65% were observed only once. Approximately 0.7% of the sample is held by the ten biggest clonotypes. In the paper's terms, the time point label means: roughly 27 days on oral tofacitinib. Sample treatment or condition, as interpreted from the label and publication: oral pan-JAK inhibitor, 5-10 mg twice daily. This sample comprised CD4+ T cells sorted from blood, obtained at week 4, from a patient treated with tofacitinib. The origin of the receptors is a human donor with alopecia areata.

The chain joins TRBV29-1 to TRBJ1-5; TRBD1 agrees at 7 bases. J lost 5 bases, V lost 7 bases, and 8 bases had no gene match. Germline-derived CDR1 and CDR2 are SQVTM and ANQGSEA. The CDR3 loop spans 13 amino acids. CDR3 loop: CSAARDRDQPQHF. CDR3 sequence (DNA): TGCAGCGCCGCCCGGGACAGAGATCAGCCCCAGCATTTT.

The V call is TRBV28, the J call TRBJ2-6; D is ambiguous. CDR3 length: 15 residues. CDR1 is MDHEN and CDR2 is SYDVKM in the germline V gene. V was pared by 1 base and J by 4 bases, with 8 bases between. The CDR3 DNA sequence: TGTGCCAGCAGTTTATCAGGATCCGGGGCCAACGTCCTGACTTTC. It yields the protein CASSLSGSGANVLTF.

On this clone itself: This specimen includes other DNA sequences encoding the same CDR3. CDR3 nucleotides: TGTGCCAGCAGCTTAGTCCGGGAGAGCTACGAGCAGTACTTC. Translated, it gives CASSLVRESYEQYF. The chain recombines TRBV7-2 with TRBJ2-7; D may be TRBD2 (6 bases). The CDR3 runs to 14 residues. V shed 1 base and J shed 3 bases, with 10 bases lying between them. Germline V gives CDR1 SGHTA, CDR2 FQGNSA.

There are a few counts of this clone. The chain uses TRBV14 and TRBJ2-2; 7 bases match TRBD1. The length of the CDR3 is 17 residues. Germline values: CDR1 SGHDN, CDR2 FVKESK. The trim removed 0 bases at V and 5 bases at J, leaving 9 bases unmatched. DNA for the CDR3: TGTGCCAGCAGCCAAGATTTGTTGAGGGGGCGGACCGGGGAGCTGTTTTTT. Its translation is CASSQDLLRGRTGELFF. Full variable domain (outside the CDR3, taken from reference TRBV14 and TRBJ2-2): EAGVTQFPSHSVIEKGQTVTLRCDPISGHDNLYWYRRVMGKEIKFLLHFVKESKQDESGMPNNRFLAERTGGTYSTLKVQPAELEDSGVYFCASSQDLLRGRTGELFFGEGSRLTVL.

The chain employs TRBV25-1 and TRBJ1-1; D gene unclear. Germline assignment: CDR1 MGHDK and CDR2 SYGVNS. The CDR3 contains 14 residues. Trimming left V 4 bases short and J 0 bases short, with 9 bases between. CDR3 in amino acids: CASSVDRLNTEAFF. The CDR3 DNA reads as TGTGCCAGCAGTGTAGACCGCTTGAACACTGAAGCTTTCTTT.

This clone was detected a few times. At the DNA level, this CDR3 is encoded by other sequences in the same sample as well. This chain connects TRBV30 to TRBJ1-1; D remains unclear. V was cut by 2 bases and J by 1 base, with 8 bases left in between. The length of the CDR3 is 13 residues. Germline V gene data show CDR1 as GTSNPN and CDR2 as SVGIG (reference sequence). CDR3 loop: CAWSRRANTEAFF. The CDR3 bases are TGTGCCTGGAGTCGAAGGGCGAACACTGAAGCTTTCTTT.

This clone occurred once. The chain employs TRBV29-1 and TRBJ2-7; 9 bases are a match to TRBD1. The CDR3 loop spans 13 amino acids. Trimming cost V 4 bases and J 5 bases; bases outside gene matches: 6. Germline CDR1 SQVTM, CDR2 ANQGSEA. Here the CDR3 reads CSVAGTGKNEQYF. The CDR3 nucleotides read TGCAGCGTTGCCGGGACAGGGAAGAACGAGCAGTACTTC.

The gene calls are TRBV5-1 and TRBJ2-1, with 9 nucleotides matching TRBD1. Germline V lookup: CDR1 SGHRS, CDR2 YFSETQ. J lost 3 bases, V lost 2 bases, and 3 bases had no gene match. The CDR3 loop spans 15 amino acids. The CDR3 loop reads CASSLGDRDYNEQFF. The CDR3 DNA is TGCGCCAGCAGCTTAGGGGACAGGGACTACAATGAGCAGTTCTTC.

The chain links TRBV7-2 to TRBJ2-5; D remains unclear. Germline assignment: CDR1 SGHTA and CDR2 FQGNSA. This CDR3 is 12 amino acids long. The V end lost 7 bases, the J end lost 7 bases, and 13 bases lay between the germline ends. This CDR3 reads CASKASLGTQYF. As DNA, the CDR3 is TGTGCCAGCAAGGCGAGTCTTGGGACCCAGTACTTC.

The rearrangement links TRBV5-1 to TRBJ2-3; 12 bases map to TRBD2. This CDR3 spans 20 amino acids. Trimming took 0 bases from V and 0 from J; bases not matched to a gene: 11. Germline V gene sequence: CDR1 SGHRS, CDR2 YFSETQ. The CDR3 DNA reads TGCGCCAGCAGCTTGGGCCTGACTAGCGGGAGTCGTGGAAGCACAGATACGCAGTATTTT. Protein: CASSLGLTSGSRGSTDTQYF.

The J gene is TRBJ2-5, the V gene TRBV7-2, with TRBD2 identical over 10 bases. The CDR3 covers 16 residues. With V trimmed by 5 bases and J by 4 bases, 10 bases remained unmatched. Germline values: CDR1 SGHTA, CDR2 FQGNSA. In DNA, the CDR3 is TGTGCCAGCAGCCCCTCTAGCGGGAGAAGGGGAGAGACCCAGTACTTC. Translating gives CASSPSSGRRGETQYF.

This chain joins TRBV28 and TRBJ1-5; no firm D call. Trimming took 5 bases from V and 9 from J, leaving 11 bases between them. Germline V gene lookup returns CDR1 MDHEN and CDR2 SYDVKM. The CDR3 is 12 amino acids. Here the CDR3 DNA reads TGTGCCAGCAGTCCCCATGGCCGGCCCCAGCATTTT. Amino acids: CASSPHGRPQHF.

This clone has more than one count but fewer than ten. The chain has TRBV29-1 and TRBJ1-1; D remains unclear. The CDR3 length is 11 residues. V shed 7 bases and J shed 1 base, with 7 bases lying between them. Germline V CDR1 and CDR2: SQVTM, ANQGSEA. CDR3: CSASSNTEAFF. The CDR3, as DNA: TGCAGCGCCTCGTCGAACACTGAAGCTTTCTTT.

This rearrangement joins TRBV5-1 to TRBJ2-1; 7 bases map to TRBD2. The CDR3 contains 17 residues. V was clipped by 2 bases and J by 4 bases; unmatched bases: 12. Germline assignment: CDR1 SGHRS and CDR2 YFSETQ. CDR3 amino acids: CASSFTPSGGVYNEQFF. The CDR3 DNA reads as TGCGCCAGCAGCTTTACTCCTAGCGGTGGGGTGTACAATGAGCAGTTCTTC.

The gene calls are TRBV20-1 and TRBJ2-5; 9 bases fit TRBD1. In germline, CDR1 is DFQATT, CDR2 SNEGSKA (reference sequence). The ends lost 7 bases at V and 3 bases at J; junction bases unmatched: 0. CDR3 size: 11 residues. CDR3 coding DNA: TGCAGTGGGGACAGGGAAGAGACCCAGTACTTC. Its protein is CSGDREETQYF.

The chain recombines TRBV29-1 with TRBJ2-5; the match to TRBD1 covers 9 bases. This CDR3 is built from 13 residues. The junction had 6 bases not matched to a gene; V was cut back by 5 bases and J by 5 bases. Germline V lookup: CDR1 SQVTM, CDR2 ANQGSEA. The CDR3 DNA follows: TGCAGCGTTCGGGGACAGGGCACGGAGACCCAGTACTTC. Protein sequence: CSVRGQGTETQYF.